This T cell receptor beta chain was sequenced in a study of blood T cell repertoires in COVID-19 (dated by TCRdb to 2020 to 2021). Background on the whole study: Collaborator samples came from the United States, Italy and Spain and covered acute and convalescent phases of COVID-19. Samples were obtained from the ongoing ImmuneRACE study (first 160 participants) and from about 1,300 subjects provided by 6 global collaborators. The material from the prospective study consisted of cDNA or gDNA derived from T cells, B-cell-depleted T cells, or PBMCs. Where available, HLA class I and class II types were obtained from metadata supplied by the sample provider rather than from assay-based typing. The dataset comprised deeply sampled blood TCRbeta repertoires from subjects exposed to, actively infected with, or recovered from COVID-19. The repertoires were made available in a free public database intended to serve as a resource for research on the immune response to SARS-CoV-2. A de-identified subject ID, COVID-19 status, age in years and sex were almost always included in the sample metadata. Overall results and qualifications from the work: The amount of clinical and demographic metadata varied by source and participant and was provided uncurated.

Comment on this clone: Its binding antigen is unknown. No base quality information exists; no much larger clone differs at one position.

In the prospective study, participants were about 18 to 95 years old, resided in 24 geographic areas of the United States, and were enrolled through a virtual design. In the prospective study, cohorts were assigned on the basis of participant-reported clinical history obtained from a screening survey and a study questionnaire. Recovered participants in ImmuneRACE Cohort 3 were defined by two consecutive negative NP/OP PCR tests, clearance by a healthcare professional, or resolution of symptoms. Mobile phlebotomists in the prospective study collected whole blood, serum and a nasopharyngeal or oropharyngeal swab from every participant. Prospective study participants could optionally give additional blood draws and questionnaires over an approximately two-month period. Before DNA extraction, blood samples from the prospective study were shipped at room temperature or frozen. Including cysteine and phenylalanine, the CDR3 has 14 amino acids. Of all the DNA, just the CDR3 is kept, 42 bases in frame from base 1. The germline V gene sets CDR1 to MRHNA and CDR2 to SNTAGT. Relative to germline, V is missing 3 bases and J is missing 8 bases, with 4 bases of the junction outside any gene match.

TCRbeta CDR3 regions were amplified from genomic DNA by means of the immunoSEQ Assay, a bias-controlled multiplex PCR. Processing in the source paper ran as follows. Within the assay, amplification of reference gene primers was used to estimate how many nucleated cells each sample contained. To quantify the absolute abundance of each unique TCRbeta CDR3 rearrangement, sequence reads were collapsed and filtered. For each sample, productive Simpson clonality was calculated as the square root of Simpson's diversity index over productive rearrangements. This immuneACCESS table, as held by TCRdb, lists in-frame sequences with V and J called but not all clones. Of the missing ones, under half trace to an unresolved V gene in checked studies; the others have no known cause. V, J and clone size were drawn from that table, and D and trimming were deduced from the DNA. The sample has 200,000 to 300,000 clones on record, 75% to 90% of them singletons. Just under 9% of the sample is taken by the ten largest.

The chain is made from TRBV6-4 and TRBJ2-1; TRBD2 fits 10 bases in the junction. The sequence was collected from a man aged 35-49 years who had recovered from COVID-19. The sequenced sample was PBMCs or T cells enriched from blood (not recorded which). The sequenced DNA is TGTGCCAGCAGTGAACTAGCGGGGTTTCATGAGCAGTTCTTC. Its amino acids are CASSELAGFHEQFF.